The sequence of this T cell receptor (beta chain) was determined in a study of shared clonotypes between healthy human individuals. V lost 3 bases, J lost 9 bases, and 18 bases lay in between. CDR3 length: 14 residues. CDR1 and CDR2 (germline): MGHRA, YSYEKL. The deep-level immunoSEQ assay was used. Some clones are missing from TCRdb's copy, which holds only in-frame ones; the method was immunoSEQ multiplex PCR. The table has 1.4 million or so clones, around 98.5% seen once. Sequences were obtained from naive CD4+ T cells sorted from blood. Specified subset: CD45RA+ positively selected. The chain joins TRBV4-1 to TRBJ2-7, with D possibly being TRBD2 (6 bases). The TCR was taken from a man aged 25 to 45 in good health. The CDR3 region has the DNA TGCGCCAGCAGCCAGGCGCTTGTGTCGGGGGTGCAGTACTTC. Residues: CASSQALVSGVQYF.